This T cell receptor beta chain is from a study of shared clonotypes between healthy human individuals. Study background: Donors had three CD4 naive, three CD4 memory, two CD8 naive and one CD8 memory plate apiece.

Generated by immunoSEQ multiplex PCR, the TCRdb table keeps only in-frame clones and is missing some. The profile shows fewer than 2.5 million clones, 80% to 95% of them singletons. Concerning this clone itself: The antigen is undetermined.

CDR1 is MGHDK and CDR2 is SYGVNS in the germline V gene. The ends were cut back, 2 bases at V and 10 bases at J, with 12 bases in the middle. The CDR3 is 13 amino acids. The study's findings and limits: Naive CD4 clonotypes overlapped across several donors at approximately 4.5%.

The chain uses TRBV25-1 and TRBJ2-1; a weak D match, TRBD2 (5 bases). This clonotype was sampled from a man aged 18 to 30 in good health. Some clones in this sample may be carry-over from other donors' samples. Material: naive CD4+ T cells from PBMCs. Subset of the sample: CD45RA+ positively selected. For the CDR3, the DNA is TGTGCCAGCAGTGAAGGAGGCTGGTCGGAGCAGTTCTTC. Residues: CASSEGGWSEQFF.